Listed below are T cell receptor beta chains from one sample, sequenced in a study of OX40 agonist ivuxolimab in advanced cancers. Sequencing used immunoSEQ multiplex PCR; TCRdb keeps in-frame clones, though not all of them. The data show 150,000 to 190,000 clones, with 85% to 95% seen just once and about 0.3% held by the top ten. The sequencing used CD4+ or CD8+ T cells sorted from blood, collected in a trial of the OX40 agonist ivuxolimab. The receptors here all came from an adult with an advanced solid tumor such as melanoma, head and neck, liver or kidney cancer. CDR3s include the opening cysteine and the closing phenylalanine or tryptophan. A D gene is named only where the DNA matches it firmly. The listing skips clone size in some rows; elsewhere it reads once, few, many or a size class.

V gene	clone size	J gene	D gene	CDR3 protein	CDR3 DNA
TRBV23-1	-	TRBJ2-7	-	CASSQSGREGDEQYF	TGCGCCAGCAGTCAATCGGGCAGGGAAGGAGACGAGCAGTACTTC
TRBV7-8	-	TRBJ1-5	-	CASSSGDMGSNQPQHF	TGTGCCAGCAGCTCTGGAGACATGGGGAGCAATCAGCCCCAGCATTTT
TRBV30	-	TRBJ1-1	-	CAWSRAFGAFF	TGTGCCTGGAGTCGGGCCTTCGGAGCTTTCTTT
TRBV9	-	TRBJ2-3	-	CASSAVGQTQYF	TGTGCCAGCAGCGCTGTGGGACAAACGCAGTATTTT
TRBV7-2	-	TRBJ2-7	TRBD1	CASSSPVTGAYEQYF	TGTGCCAGCAGCTCCCCCGTGACAGGGGCCTACGAGCAGTACTTC
TRBV9	-	TRBJ1-3	-	CASSPFGDISGNTIYF	TGTGCCAGCAGCCCCTTCGGGGACATCTCTGGAAACACCATATATTTT
TRBV6-1	-	TRBJ1-1	-	CASRVTQVTEAFF	TGTGCCAGCAGGGTGACCCAGGTGACTGAAGCTTTCTTT
TRBV10-3	-	TRBJ2-1	TRBD2	CAISEFGREGRNEQFF	TGTGCCATCAGTGAATTTGGGCGGGAGGGCCGGAATGAGCAGTTCTTC
TRBV6-5	-	TRBJ1-1	-	CASSPRDRNTEAFF	TGTGCCAGCAGTCCCCGGGACCGCAACACTGAAGCTTTCTTT
TRBV7-8	-	TRBJ1-6	TRBD1	CACRPTGDSPLHF	TGTGCCTGCCGGCCGACAGGGGACTCACCCCTCCACTTT
TRBV7-2	-	TRBJ1-5	-	CASSYVANQPQHF	TGTGCCAGCAGCTACGTTGCTAATCAGCCCCAGCATTTT
TRBV19	-	TRBJ2-3	-	CASSMGGFTDTQYF	TGTGCCAGTAGTATGGGCGGATTCACAGATACGCAGTATTTT
TRBV19	-	TRBJ2-4	-	CATSPGSLAKNIQYF	TGTGCCACATCCCCCGGTTCCCTAGCCAAAAACATTCAGTACTTC
TRBV7-2	-	TRBJ1-4	-	CASSSYRNEKLFF	TGTGCCAGCAGCTCCTATCGCAATGAAAAACTGTTTTTT
TRBV6-1	-	TRBJ1-1	-	CASREELSANTEAFF	TGTGCCAGCAGAGAAGAGCTTTCAGCTAACACTGAAGCTTTCTTT
TRBV20-1	-	TRBJ2-1	-	CSAREVNEQFF	TGCAGTGCTAGGGAGGTAAATGAGCAGTTCTTC
TRBV19	-	TRBJ2-2	-	CASSLLGIGGELFF	TGTGCCAGTAGCCTCCTAGGGATCGGCGGGGAGCTGTTTTTT
TRBV5-1	-	TRBJ2-6	-	CASSFFPEQLAGANVLTF	TGCGCCAGCAGCTTCTTCCCCGAACAGCTCGCCGGGGCCAACGTCCTGACTTTC
TRBV11-2	-	TRBJ2-5	-	CASSLQGYETQYF	TGTGCCAGCAGCTTACAGGGGTACGAGACCCAGTACTTC
TRBV28	once	TRBJ1-2	TRBD1	CASSQNGQGAEFYTF	TGTGCCAGCAGCCAAAATGGACAGGGAGCGGAGTTCTACACCTTC
TRBV23-1	-	TRBJ2-7	TRBD2	CASRGQPAGGPYEQYF	TGCGCCAGCAGGGGGCAACCCGCGGGAGGGCCCTACGAGCAGTACTTC
TRBV5-6	-	TRBJ2-5	TRBD1	CASSKGTGGSQYF	TGTGCCAGCAGCAAGGGGACAGGGGGCAGTCAGTACTTC
TRBV7-9	few	TRBJ1-5	-	CASSLGGSLNSNQPQHF	TGTGCCAGCAGCTTAGGGGGTAGCCTAAATAGCAATCAGCCCCAGCATTTT
TRBV9	once	TRBJ1-4	TRBD1	CASSPRTGNNEKLFF	TGTGCCAGCAGCCCCCGGACAGGCAATAATGAAAAACTGTTTTTT
TRBV11-2	-	TRBJ2-3	-	CASSIPGADTQYF	TGTGCCAGCAGCATACCAGGGGCAGATACGCAGTATTTT
TRBV6-5	-	TRBJ1-2	TRBD1	CASSYAPAGGGQGYTF	TGTGCCAGCAGTTACGCCCCAGCCGGAGGGGGCCAGGGCTACACCTTC
TRBV19	-	TRBJ1-3	-	CASSGPTHSGNTIYF	TGTGCCAGTAGTGGACCGACACACTCTGGAAACACCATATATTTT
TRBV21-1	-	TRBJ1-4	-	CAIPDMGNEKLFF	TGTGCCATCCCGGACATGGGCAATGAAAAACTGTTTTTT
TRBV9	-	TRBJ1-6	-	CASSPSGGFNSPLHF	TGTGCCAGCAGCCCCTCTGGTGGGTTTAATTCACCCCTCCACTTT
TRBV29-1	-	TRBJ1-1	-	CSVGRSQLEAFF	TGCAGCGTTGGACGGAGCCAACTTGAAGCTTTCTTT
TRBV5-6	-	TRBJ2-3	TRBD2	CASSLAWLAGGPLTDTQYF	TGTGCCAGCAGCTTGGCGTGGCTAGCGGGGGGGCCGTTAACAGATACGCAGTATTTT
TRBV7-3	-	TRBJ2-7	-	CASSLEGGGEQYF	TGTGCCAGCAGCTTAGAGGGGGGGGGCGAGCAGTACTTC
TRBV21-1	-	TRBJ2-5	-	CASTPPGTGTRKSQETQYF	TGTGCCAGCACCCCCCCAGGGACAGGAACCCGAAAGTCCCAAGAGACCCAGTACTTC
TRBV7-9	-	TRBJ1-3	-	CASSHWGRGLLLSGNTIYF	TGTGCCAGCAGCCACTGGGGACGGGGCCTCCTTCTCTCTGGAAACACCATATATTTT
TRBV12-5	-	TRBJ2-4	-	CASGLGGDKNIQYF	TGTGCTAGTGGTTTGGGCGGGGACAAAAACATTCAGTACTTC
TRBV29-1	-	TRBJ2-3	-	CSVRASGTDTQYF	TGCAGCGTGAGGGCTAGCGGCACAGATACGCAGTATTTT
TRBV18	-	TRBJ1-5	TRBD1	CASSAFVQGNSNQPQHF	TGTGCCAGCTCCGCCTTTGTACAGGGGAATAGCAATCAGCCCCAGCATTTT